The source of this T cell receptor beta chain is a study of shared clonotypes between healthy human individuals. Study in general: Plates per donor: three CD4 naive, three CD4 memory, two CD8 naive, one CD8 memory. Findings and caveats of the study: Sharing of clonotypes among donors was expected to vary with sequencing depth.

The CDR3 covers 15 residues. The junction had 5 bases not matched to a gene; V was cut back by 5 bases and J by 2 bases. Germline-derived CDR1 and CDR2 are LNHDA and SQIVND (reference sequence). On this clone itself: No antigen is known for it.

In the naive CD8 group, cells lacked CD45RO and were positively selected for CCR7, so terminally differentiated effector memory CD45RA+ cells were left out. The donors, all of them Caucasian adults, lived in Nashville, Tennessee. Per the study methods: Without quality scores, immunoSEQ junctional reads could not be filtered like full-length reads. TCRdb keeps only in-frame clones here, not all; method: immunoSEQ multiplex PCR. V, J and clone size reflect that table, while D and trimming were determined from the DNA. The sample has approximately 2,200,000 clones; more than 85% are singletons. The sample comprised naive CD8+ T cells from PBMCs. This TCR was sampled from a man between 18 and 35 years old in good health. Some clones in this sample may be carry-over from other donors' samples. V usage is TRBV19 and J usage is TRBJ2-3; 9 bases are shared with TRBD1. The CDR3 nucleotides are TGTGCCAGTAGTCTAGGGGACAGGGTCACAGATACGCAGTATTTT. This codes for CASSLGDRVTDTQYF. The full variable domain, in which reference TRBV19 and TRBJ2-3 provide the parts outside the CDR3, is DGGITQSPKYLFRKEGQNVTLSCEQNLNHDAMYWYRQDPGQGLRLIYYSQIVNDFQKGDIAEGYSVSREKKESFPLTVTSAQKNPTAFYLCASSLGDRVTDTQYFGPGTRLTVL.